Listed below are T cell receptor beta chains from one sample, sequenced in a study of blood T cell repertoires in COVID-19. Only in-frame clones appear in the TCRdb table, and some are missing; sequencing was by immunoSEQ multiplex PCR. The profile shows some 70,000 clones, 80% to 90% of them singletons. What was sequenced was peripheral blood. The source of these receptors is an older woman with acute or convalescent COVID-19. CDR3s include the opening cysteine and the closing phenylalanine or tryptophan.

v_gene | CDR3aa
TRBV4-1 | CASSQRAGPGQQNQPQHF
TRBV5-1 | CASSTLRQGKDGYTF
TRBV30 | CAWKYRQPNEKLFF
TRBV28 | CASSPRITGYEQYF
TRBV7-9 | CASSLVGGQGSDEQYF
TRBV7-8 | CASSLPPGLAADLAKNIQYF
TRBV27 | CATSRTIYSNQPQHF
TRBV27 | CASSSGQGVISNEKLFF
TRBV19 | CASSTNGDEQFF
TRBV10-3 | CAIRPGLAEETQYF
TRBV15 | CATSRDTDSGYTF
TRBV4-2 | CASSTRLAGNTDTQYF
TRBV15 | CATSRQPPGLAGGGETQYF
TRBV24-1 | CATRDPEGDRRYYGYTF
TRBV29-1 | CSATGFANTEAFF
TRBV18 | CASSPTDRGLANTEAFF
TRBV19 | CASSRGADRDGYTF
TRBV18 | CASSPPDRETPYEQYF
TRBV5-1 | CASSQTRSGSGNTIYF
TRBV5-1 | CASSLNRRHQVNEKLFF
TRBV5-4 | CASSLGGGALYEQYF
TRBV28 | CASKLGAGKGRQPQHF
TRBV6-4 | CASRVRSRTDTQYF
TRBV24-1 | CATSETGGSQPQHF
TRBV18 | CASSPRDRNTEAFF
TRBV28 | CASSLGGASADTQYF
TRBV28 | CASSTRQGANEKLFF
TRBV5-1 | CASSLVVSPYEQYF
TRBV6-5 | CASSFDRDLNTEAFF
TRBV29-1 | CSVIPGQGQYEQYF
TRBV11-3 | CASSLMESTEAFF
TRBV5-1 | CASSPRDRGSYEQYF
TRBV7-9 | CASSLAGGGAFNEQFF
TRBV6-5 | CASRLLQRTGELFF
TRBV11-1 | CASSRHGNEQFF
TRBV7-2 | CASAKGIGAYNEQFF
TRBV5-5 | CASSLGDRVQETQYF
TRBV6-2/TRBV6-3 | CASSSSDRVNEQFF
TRBV19 | CASSPGGRGFNQPQHF
TRBV6-5 | CASTRDREENYGYTF
TRBV2 | CASGRGGWDGYTF
TRBV2 | CASSENRGPYNEQFF
TRBV3-1/TRBV3-2 | CASNKRGGNEQFF
TRBV24-1 | CATSDTRGRTGELFF
TRBV28 | CASSNRDRRSEAFF
TRBV7-6 | CASSQHTGEQYF
TRBV27 | CASSFVASTDTQYF
TRBV23-1 | CASIPDRGSYEQYF
TRBV9 | CASSVEGAGANVLTF